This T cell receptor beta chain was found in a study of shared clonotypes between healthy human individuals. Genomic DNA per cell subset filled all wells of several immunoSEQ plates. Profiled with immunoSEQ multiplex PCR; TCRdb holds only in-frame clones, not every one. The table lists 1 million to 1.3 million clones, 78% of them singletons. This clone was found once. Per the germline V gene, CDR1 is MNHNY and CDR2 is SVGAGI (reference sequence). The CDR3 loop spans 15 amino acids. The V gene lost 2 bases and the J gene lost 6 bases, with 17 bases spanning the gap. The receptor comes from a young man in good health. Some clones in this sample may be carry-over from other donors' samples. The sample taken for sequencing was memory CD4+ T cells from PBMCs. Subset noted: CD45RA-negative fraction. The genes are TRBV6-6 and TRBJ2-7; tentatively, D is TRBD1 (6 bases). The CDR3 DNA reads TGTGCCAGCAGTTACCCCCGGGACACCGACCTCGAGCAGTACTTC. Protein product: CASSYPRDTDLEQYF.